The 5 T cell receptor beta chains in this list originate from one sample, sequenced in a study of CD8 T cells in ankylosing spondylitis. MiXCR was run by TCRdb on the 5' RACE reads, yielding one entry per CDR3 protein. The sample consists of about 360,000 distinct CDR3 sequences, roughly 22% of them appearing once. Sequenced sample: blood, either unsorted or a sorted T cell fraction (not recorded which). All receptors derive from a male donor with ankylosing spondylitis or in good health (not recorded which).

The CDR3 spells CASSYMGEQYF. In nucleotides, the CDR3 is TGTGCCAGCTCCTACATGGGCGAGCAGTACTTC. This chain connects TRBV12-3 or TRBV12-4 to TRBJ2-7; D is unresolved. V was pared by 8 bases and J by 6 bases, with 11 bases between. The CDR3 spans 11 residues.

The genes are TRBV4-1 and TRBJ2-7, with D possibly matching TRBD2 (5 bases). The CDR3 is made up of 14 amino acids. With 4 bases removed from V and 3 bases from J, the gap between germline ends came to 13 bases. From germline, CDR1 is MGHRA and CDR2 YSYEKL. CDR3 sequence (DNA): TGCGCCAGCAGCCTCCTTGAGGGTGGCTACGAGCAGTACTTC. Its protein product is CASSLLEGGYEQYF.

This clonotype was seen only a few times. The J gene is TRBJ2-7, the V gene TRBV11-3; 7 positions match TRBD1. Trimming at V came to 6 bases and at J to 5 bases, leaving 7 bases not matched to a gene. Germline V lookup: CDR1 SGHNT, CDR2 YENEEA. CDR3 length: 13 amino acids. CDR3 sequence reads: CASSGQAADEQYF. The CDR3 region has the DNA TGTGCCAGCAGTGGACAGGCGGCGGACGAGCAGTACTTC.

This clonotype was counted between two and nine times. This sequence joins TRBV4-1 and TRBJ2-1, with D perhaps TRBD2 (6 bases). The CDR3 runs to 16 residues. Deletions cut 1 base from V and 3 bases from J, with 13 bases between. Germline lookup yields CDR1 MGHRA and CDR2 YSYEKL. CDR3 protein: CASSQVASVDYNEQFF. For the CDR3, the DNA is TGCGCCAGCAGCCAAGTGGCTAGCGTGGACTACAATGAGCAGTTCTTC.

Only a few counts were recorded for this clonotype. The V call is TRBV4-2, the J call TRBJ2-3; D is uncertain. The germline V gene has CDR1 LGHNA and CDR2 YNFKEQ. The V end lost 1 base, the J end lost 8 bases, and 16 bases lay between the germline ends. This CDR3 is 15 amino acids long. The CDR3 coding sequence is TGTGCCAGCAGCCAAGCCCAGTCCCCCGCGGTTACGCAGTATTTT. Its translation: CASSQAQSPAVTQYF.